This TCR beta chain derives from a study of blood T cell repertoires in COVID-19. Overall study: The United States, Italy and Spain supplied acute and convalescent COVID-19 samples. Nucleic acid was either cDNA or gDNA, and it came from T cells, B-cell-depleted T cells, or PBMCs.

The germline CDR1 and CDR2 sequences are SGHNT and YYREEE (reference sequence). V was clipped by 3 bases and J by 8 bases, with 20 bases between them. This CDR3 comprises 15 residues. Authors' methods: Reference gene primer amplification in the assay estimated nucleated cell counts. Using immunoSEQ multiplex PCR, the repertoire was profiled, and TCRdb retains in-frame clones only, with some absent. The V and J calls and clone size are taken from that table; D and trimming were inferred from the DNA. The sample contains 57,000 or so clones, about 85% of which appear only once. Sequenced: peripheral blood. The chain combines TRBV5-4 with TRBJ1-2, with a possible D match to TRBD1 (5 bases). The clonotype was recovered from a man between 65 and 85 years old with acute or convalescent COVID-19. The CDR3 coding sequence is TGTGCCAGCAGCTCCTCCCTCGGGGGAACTAGGGGCTACACCTTC. Translation gives CASSSSLGGTRGYTF. Using reference TRBV5-4 and TRBJ1-2 for the parts outside the CDR3, the full variable domain is ETGVTQSPTHLIKTRGQQVTLRCSSQSGHNTVSWYQQALGQGPQFIFQYYREEENGRGNFPPRFSGLQFPNYSSELNVNALELDDSALYLCASSSSLGGTRGYTFGSGTRLTVV.